This TCR beta chain was identified during a study of T cell responses to AZD1222 COVID-19 vaccine. Points on this clone: Antigen unknown.

Sequencing used immunoSEQ multiplex PCR; TCRdb keeps in-frame clones, though not all of them. The sample includes 150,000 or so clones, about 90% of them seen just once. Study outcomes and limitations: Reports say nearly half of spike-specific TCRs go after unmutated variant regions. Donors, mostly white British, included more females; clonal diversity was possibly underestimated. The number of AZD1222 recipients seropositive at baseline was only five or six.

CDR3 length: 19 residues. Germline V lookup: CDR1 MGHRA, CDR2 YSYEKL. Deletions cut 2 bases from V and 1 base from J, with 21 bases between. The chain links TRBV4-1 to TRBJ2-1; tentatively, D is TRBD2 (5 bases). This sequence originates from an adult in good health. This specimen was peripheral blood, taken on day 0 of AZD1222 vaccination. For the CDR3, the DNA is TGCGCCAGCAGCCAATGGGCTAGCACCCAACGGGGATCCTACAATGAGCAGTTCTTC. Encoded protein: CASSQWASTQRGSYNEQFF.